This T cell receptor (beta chain) was found in a study of neoadjuvant anti-PD-1 for oral cavity cancer. Blood libraries mostly used approximately 480 ng genomic DNA, six replicates each. Profiled with immunoSEQ multiplex PCR; TCRdb holds only in-frame clones, not every one. The sample lists over 11,000 clones; roughly 69% were seen once. Time point: after neoadjuvant nivolumab, at surgical resection. There are 13 residues in the CDR3. Trimming removed 5 bases at V and 4 bases at J, with 9 bases between. Germline V gene sequence: CDR1 SGHAT, CDR2 FQNNGV. Here the sequenced sample was PBMCs, taken after nivolumab (anti-PD-1) treatment. This receptor was taken from a person aged 35-79 years with oral cavity squamous cell carcinoma. J is TRBJ1-5 and V is TRBV11-2; a possible D gene is TRBD1 (5 bases). CDR3 sequence: CASSGHLNQPQHF. Written as DNA, the CDR3 is TGTGCCAGCAGCGGACACTTGAATCAGCCCCAGCATTTT.